This T cell receptor (beta chain) was profiled in a study of early T cells in non-severe SARS-CoV-2 infection. As for this clonotype: Its antigen is still unknown.

General study results and limits: Missing private and CD4 specificities, VDJdb matching favored anti-spike CD8 responses.

Germline CDR1 reads KGHSH; CDR2 reads LQKENI. The junction had 7 bases not matched to a gene; V was cut back by 2 bases and J by 3 bases. This CDR3 contains 15 residues. Unique molecular identifier tags were affixed to discrete cDNA molecules. TCRdb called the 5' RACE reads again in MiXCR, with one record for every CDR3 protein. The sample shows nearly 80,000 distinct CDR3 sequences, around 13% of them seen only once. The TCR sequence derives from an adult who was a healthcare worker with PCR-confirmed SARS-CoV-2 infection or an uninfected control (not recorded which). Sequencing used whole blood. J is TRBJ2-7 and V is TRBV18; TRBD1 aligns across 7 bases. CDR3 nucleotide sequence: TGTGCCAGCTCACCATCCCGGACAGGCCTCTACGAGCAGTACTTC. It yields the protein CASSPSRTGLYEQYF. Complete variable domain (other parts from reference TRBV18 and TRBJ2-7): NAGVMQNPRHLVRRRGQEARLRCSPMKGHSHVYWYRQLPEEGLKFMVYLQKENIIDESGMPKERFSAEFPKEGPSILRIQQVVRGDSAAYFCASSPSRTGLYEQYFGPGTRLTVT.